What follows are 9 T cell receptor beta chains derived from one specimen sequenced in a study of T cells after somatic rescue of genetic block. Profiling relied on immunoSEQ multiplex PCR, and the TCRdb table lists in-frame clones only, not all of them. Of roughly 11,000 clones detected, 74% appear once; the ten largest clones hold roughly 22%. Sequencing input: peripheral blood mononuclear cells (PBMCs). The receptors derive from a boy between 10 and 17 years old.

V usage is TRBV5-6 and J usage is TRBJ1-6; 7 bases match TRBD1. Per germline, CDR1 SGHDT and CDR2 YYEEEE. The CDR3 is 15 residues long. With V trimmed by 2 bases and J by 6 bases, 5 bases remained unmatched. The CDR3 spells CASSFSGTANSPLHF. The CDR3 DNA reads as TGTGCCAGCAGCTTCTCCGGGACAGCTAATTCACCCCTCCACTTT.

CDR3 sequence (DNA): TGTGCCAGCAGTAACGGGGAGACCCAGTACTTC. Protein sequence: CASSNGETQYF. This sequence joins TRBV6-5 and TRBJ2-5; D ambiguous. Germline V lookup: CDR1 MNHEY, CDR2 SVGAGI. The V end lost 5 bases, the J end lost 5 bases, and 6 bases lay between the germline ends. This CDR3 is built from 11 residues.

V usage is TRBV18 and J usage is TRBJ2-7; possibly TRBD2 for D (6 bases). This CDR3 spans 17 amino acids. V lost 4 bases, J lost 2 bases, and 21 bases lay in between. Germline lookup yields CDR1 KGHSH and CDR2 LQKENI. CDR3 in DNA: TGTGCCAGCTCACAGAGCTTAGCCGGGACTCTGACCTACGAGCAGTACTTC. Amino acid sequence: CASSQSLAGTLTYEQYF.

DNA of the CDR3: TGTGCCAGCAGTGAAGCGAGGCAGGGGTACTACAATGAGCAGTTCTTC. Translated, it gives CASSEARQGYYNEQFF. This chain uses TRBV6-1 with TRBJ2-1; perhaps TRBD1 as D (6 bases). Germline V gene sequence: CDR1 MNHNS, CDR2 SASEGT. There are 16 residues in the CDR3. V was shortened by 0 bases and J by 3 bases, with 12 bases between the two germline ends.

This clone was counted only a few times. The chain recombines TRBV9 with TRBJ1-3, with TRBD1 matching 7 bases. The length of the CDR3 is 13 residues. The V gene's germline CDR1 is SGDLS and CDR2 YYNGEE. The V and J ends lost 4 bases and 7 bases, in that order; junction bases with no gene match: 5. The CDR3 sequence is CASSTLTGNTIYF. DNA for the CDR3: TGTGCCAGCAGCACTCTGACAGGGAACACCATATATTTT.

The J gene is TRBJ2-3, the V gene TRBV7-3; 12 nucleotides align to TRBD2. V was clipped by 3 bases and J by 7 bases; unmatched bases: 8. Germline V lookup: CDR1 SGHTA, CDR2 FQGTGA. The CDR3 is made up of 16 amino acids. CDR3 DNA: TGTGCCAGCAGCTTCGGGACTAGCGGGTCGCAGAATACGCAGTATTTT. It translates to CASSFGTSGSQNTQYF. The variable domain in full, completed from reference TRBV7-3 and TRBJ2-3, reads GAGVSQTPSNKVTEKGKYVELRCDPISGHTALYWYRQSLGQGPEFLIYFQGTGAADDSGLPNDRFFAVRPEGSVSTLKIQRTERGDSAVYLCASSFGTSGSQNTQYFGPGTRLTVL.

This clone was seen just once. The V and J genes are TRBV5-1 and TRBJ1-1; TRBD1 agrees at 7 bases. The CDR3 consists of 13 residues. Germline CDR1 is SGHRS and CDR2 is YFSETQ. Trimming took 0 bases from V and 4 from J; bases not matched to a gene: 0. The CDR3 spells CASSLDRGTEAFF. Here the CDR3 DNA reads TGCGCCAGCAGCTTGGACAGGGGCACTGAAGCTTTCTTT.

The count of this clone is one. The chain carries TRBV7-9 and TRBJ1-2; D is uncertain. Trimming pared 3 bases from V and 0 bases from J, leaving 5 bases between. This CDR3 is built from 13 residues. The V gene's germline CDR1 is SEHNR and CDR2 FQNEAQ (reference sequence). The chain's CDR3 is CASSFLSNYGYTF. The CDR3 nucleotides are TGTGCCAGCAGCTTCCTATCTAACTATGGCTACACCTTC.

This clone was observed once. The chain recombines TRBV6-6 with TRBJ2-3, with 8 bases matching TRBD1. V was pared by 2 bases and J by 4 bases, with 5 bases of the junction left unmatched. CDR1 is MNHNY, CDR2 SVGAGI, per germline (reference sequence). This CDR3 is 15 amino acids long. The CDR3 sequence is CASSYTRTGSDTQYF. The CDR3 coding sequence is TGTGCCAGCAGTTACACCCGGACAGGGTCAGATACGCAGTATTTT.